The clone carrying this T cell receptor beta chain appeared once. These data are taken from a study of CD8 T cells in Susac syndrome. RNA was extracted with the RNeasy kit, and a quantity of about 0.45 to 1 ug was reverse transcribed using random hexamers. TCRdb redid the calling of the immunoSEQ multiplex PCR reads with MiXCR, one entry per CDR3 protein. The sample holds tens of thousands of distinct CDR3 sequences, about 93% seen once. Deletions cut 9 bases from V and 4 bases from J, with 15 bases between. Germline V gene data show CDR1 as PRHDT and CDR2 as FYEKMQ (reference sequence). CDR3 size: 14 residues. CD8+ and CD4+ T cells were negatively isolated; TEMRA cells were FACS-enriched.

J is TRBJ2-2 and V is TRBV13, with a tentative D call TRBD2 (7 bases). Sample: CD8+ T cells from PBMCs. The clonotype originates from a human donor in good health. In DNA form, the CDR3 reads TGTGCCAGTTCGGGGGGCCCGGCCACCGGGGAGCTGTTTTTT. It encodes CASSGGPATGELFF.